This T cell receptor beta chain was identified in a study of shared clonotypes between healthy human individuals. An assay was performed, and its level was deep. Repertoires were generated with immunoSEQ multiplex PCR, while TCRdb's copy carries only in-frame clones and drops some. The table shows some 2,100,000 clones, with about 92% occurring only once. Overall study results and limits: Across a handful of donors, naive CD4 shared around 5.3%, naive CD8 under 4%, memory CD4 2% to 2.5%, memory CD8 0.4% to 0.5%. A limitation of the genetic and exposure-history diversity represented arose from few donors.

Comment on this clone: The antigen remains undetermined. The same CDR3 is also encoded by other DNA sequences in this sample.

Germline loops: CDR1 MNHEY, CDR2 SMNVEV (reference sequence). Unmatched junction bases numbered 6, after V lost 5 bases and J lost 5 bases. The CDR3 loop spans 14 amino acids. Positively selected for CCR7, the CD45RO-negative cells used as naive CD8 cells excluded terminally differentiated effector memory CD45RA+ cells. The sequenced sample consisted of naive CD8+ T cells from PBMCs. The TCR comes from a man between 18 and 29 years old in good health. Some clones in this sample may be carry-over from other donors' samples. This chain uses TRBV27 with TRBJ2-1; 7 bases agree with TRBD1. The CDR3 DNA is TGTGCCAGCAGTCTCAGACAGGGTAACAATGAGCAGTTCTTC. Amino acids: CASSLRQGNNEQFF.